Sequencing of this T cell receptor beta chain was carried out in a study of T cell responses to AZD1222 COVID-19 vaccine. Study-wide findings and caveats: No repertoire was sampled before or during the peak T cell response, only after it.

Profiling relied on immunoSEQ multiplex PCR, and the TCRdb table lists in-frame clones only, not all of them. The sample has roughly 130,000 clones; about 92% are singletons. V dropped 3 bases and J dropped 4 bases, with 10 bases sitting between them. Looked up from germline, CDR1 is ENHRY and CDR2 is SYGVKD. The CDR3 contains 13 residues. Note on this clone: Its antigen is unknown.

The sequence was obtained from an adult in good health. The chain couples TRBV10-3 to TRBJ2-7; possible D gene TRBD2, 5 bases. This specimen was peripheral blood, taken on day 0 of AZD1222 vaccination. The CDR3 coding sequence is TGTGCCATCAGTGACGGGGTGCCGTACGAGCAGTACTTC. It translates to CAISDGVPYEQYF.